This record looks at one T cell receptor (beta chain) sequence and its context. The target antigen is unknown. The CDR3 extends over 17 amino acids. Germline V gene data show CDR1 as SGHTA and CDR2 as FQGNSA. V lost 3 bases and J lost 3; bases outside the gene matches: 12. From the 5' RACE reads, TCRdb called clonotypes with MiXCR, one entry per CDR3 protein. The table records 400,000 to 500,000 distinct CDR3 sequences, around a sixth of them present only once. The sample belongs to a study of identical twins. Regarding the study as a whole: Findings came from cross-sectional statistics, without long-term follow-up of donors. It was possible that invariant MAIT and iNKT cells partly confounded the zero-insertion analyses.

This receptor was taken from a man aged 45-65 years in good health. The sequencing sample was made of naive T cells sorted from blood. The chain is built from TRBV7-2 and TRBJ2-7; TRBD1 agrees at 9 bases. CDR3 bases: TGTGCCAGCAGCTTCGCCGGGACAGGGTGGCCCCTCTACGAGCAGTACTTC. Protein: CASSFAGTGWPLYEQYF.